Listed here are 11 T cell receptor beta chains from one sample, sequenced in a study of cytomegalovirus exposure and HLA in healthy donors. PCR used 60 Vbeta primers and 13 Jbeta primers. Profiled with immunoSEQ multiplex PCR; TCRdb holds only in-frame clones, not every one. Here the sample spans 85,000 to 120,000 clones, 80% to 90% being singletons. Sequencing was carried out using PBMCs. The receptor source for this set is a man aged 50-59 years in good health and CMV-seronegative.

This chain's CDR3 is CASSLVTGVNTEAFF. CDR3 coding DNA: TGTGCCAGCAGCTTAGTCACAGGCGTGAACACTGAAGCTTTCTTT. This chain uses TRBV11-2 with TRBJ1-1; maybe TRBD1 (5 bases). Germline V lookup: CDR1 SGHAT, CDR2 FQNNGV. The CDR3 is 15 amino acids. Trimming cost V 1 base and J 0 bases, with 9 bases left between them. Supplemented by reference TRBV11-2 and TRBJ1-1, the full variable domain reads EAGVAQSPRYKIIEKRQSVAFWCNPISGHATLYWYQQILGQGPKLLIQFQNNGVVDDSQLPKDRFSAERLKGVDSTLKIQPAKLEDSAVYLCASSLVTGVNTEAFFGQGTRLTVV.

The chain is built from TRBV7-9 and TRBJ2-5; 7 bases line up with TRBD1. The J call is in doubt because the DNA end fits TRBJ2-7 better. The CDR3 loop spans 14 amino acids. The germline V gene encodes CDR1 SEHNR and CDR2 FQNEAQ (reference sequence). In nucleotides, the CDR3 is TGTGCCAGCAGCCGTTCCGGGACAGTCTACGAGCAGTACTTC. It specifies CASSRSGTVYEQYF.

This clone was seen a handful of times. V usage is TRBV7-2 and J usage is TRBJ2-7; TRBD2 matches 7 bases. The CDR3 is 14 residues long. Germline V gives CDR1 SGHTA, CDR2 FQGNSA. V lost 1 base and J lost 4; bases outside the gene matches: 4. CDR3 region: CASSLGAGVYEQYF. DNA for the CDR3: TGTGCCAGCAGCTTAGGGGCGGGGGTGTACGAGCAGTACTTC.

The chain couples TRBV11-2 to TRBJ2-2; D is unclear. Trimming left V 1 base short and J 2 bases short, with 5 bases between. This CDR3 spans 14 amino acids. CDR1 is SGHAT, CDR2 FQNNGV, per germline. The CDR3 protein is CASSLGPNTGELFF. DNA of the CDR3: TGTGCCAGCAGCTTAGGGCCCAACACCGGGGAGCTGTTTTTT.

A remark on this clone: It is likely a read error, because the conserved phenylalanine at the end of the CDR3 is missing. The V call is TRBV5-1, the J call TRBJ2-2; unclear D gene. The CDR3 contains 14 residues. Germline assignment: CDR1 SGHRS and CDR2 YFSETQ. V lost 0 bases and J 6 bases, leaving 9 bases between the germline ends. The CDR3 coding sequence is TGCGCCAGCAGCTTGGGGCAGCTGGCCGGGGAGCTGTTTCTT. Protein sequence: CASSLGQLAGELFL.

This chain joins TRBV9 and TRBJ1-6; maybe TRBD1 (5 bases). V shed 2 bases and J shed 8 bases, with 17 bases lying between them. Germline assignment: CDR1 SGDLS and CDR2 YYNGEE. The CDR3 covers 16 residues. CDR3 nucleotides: TGTGCCAGCAGCGTCAAACCGGGACTAAAGGATTCACCCCTCCACTTT. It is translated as CASSVKPGLKDSPLHF.

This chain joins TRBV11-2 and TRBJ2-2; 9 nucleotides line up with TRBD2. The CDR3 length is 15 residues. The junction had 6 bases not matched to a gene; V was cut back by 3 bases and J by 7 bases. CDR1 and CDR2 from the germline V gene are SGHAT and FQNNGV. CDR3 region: CASSLGGGADGELFF. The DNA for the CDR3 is TGTGCCAGCAGCTTGGGCGGGGGGGCTGACGGGGAGCTGTTTTTT.

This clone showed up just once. The CDR3 coding sequence is TGTGCCAGCAGCCGGGTCGACAGGAGAAAGATCGGTCAGCCCCAGCATTTT. It specifies CASSRVDRRKIGQPQHF. This chain links TRBV7-9 with TRBJ1-5; D may be TRBD1 (6 bases). This CDR3 has 17 amino acids. CDR1 and CDR2 (germline): SEHNR, FQNEAQ (reference sequence). Trimming took off 5 bases at V and 6 bases at J, with 23 bases between the two ends. Full variable domain (rest looked up from reference TRBV7-9 and TRBJ1-5): DTGVSQNPRHKITKRGQNVTFRCDPISEHNRLYWYRQTLGQGPEFLTYFQNEAQLEKSRLLSDRFSAERPKGSFSTLEIQRTEQGDSAMYLCASSRVDRRKIGQPQHFGDGTRLSIL.

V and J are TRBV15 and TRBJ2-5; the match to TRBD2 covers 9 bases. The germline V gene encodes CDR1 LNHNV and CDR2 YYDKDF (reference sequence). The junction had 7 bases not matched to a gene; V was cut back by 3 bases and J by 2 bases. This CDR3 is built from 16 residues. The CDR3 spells CATSSGTSSGQETQYF. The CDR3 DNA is TGTGCCACCAGCAGTGGGACTAGCAGCGGGCAAGAGACCCAGTACTTC.

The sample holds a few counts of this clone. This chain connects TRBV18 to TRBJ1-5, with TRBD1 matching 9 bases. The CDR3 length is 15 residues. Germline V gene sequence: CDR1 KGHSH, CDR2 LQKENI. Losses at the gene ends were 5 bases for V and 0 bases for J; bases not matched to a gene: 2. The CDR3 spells CASSTGGPSNQPQHF. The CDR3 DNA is TGTGCCAGCTCAACAGGGGGCCCTAGCAATCAGCCCCAGCATTTT.

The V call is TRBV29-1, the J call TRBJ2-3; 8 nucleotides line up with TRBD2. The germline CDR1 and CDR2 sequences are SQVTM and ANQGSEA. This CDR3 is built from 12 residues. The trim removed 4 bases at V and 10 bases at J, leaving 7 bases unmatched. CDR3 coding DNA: TGCAGCGTTGCAACGACTAGCGCCTCGCAGTATTTT. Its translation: CSVATTSASQYF.